The 13 T cell receptor beta chains listed next were all sequenced from one sample in a study of T-cell reconstitution after alpha-beta-depleted transplantation in children. Preparation of the TCRbeta library used unique molecular identifiers. TCRdb called the PCR reads again in MiXCR, with one record for every CDR3 protein. The sample records about 830,000 distinct CDR3 sequences, 15% to 20% being singletons. Sequenced here: PBMCs, mostly from graft donor cells, sampled 360 days after TCRalphabeta/CD19-depleted stem cell transplant. These receptor sequences come from a male patient between 5 and 17 years old who had a stem cell transplant for acute lymphoblastic leukemia, so the T cells may come from the graft donor.

This chain links TRBV12-3 or TRBV12-4 with TRBJ2-1, with 7 bases identical to TRBD2. The CDR3 runs 11 residues. V trimming: 10 bases; J trimming: 14 bases; junction bases outside the gene matches: 11. DNA of the CDR3: TGTGCCAACATACGGGACTATAAGAAGTTCTTC. Protein sequence: CANIRDYKKFF.

The V and J genes are TRBV12-3 or TRBV12-4 and TRBJ1-5; no reliable D call. The V gene lost 3 bases and the J gene lost 0 bases, with 9 bases spanning the gap. The CDR3 is 15 residues long. The CDR3 sequence: CASSFDHYSNQPQHF. The CDR3 DNA follows: TGTGCCAGCAGTTTCGACCATTATAGCAATCAGCCCCAGCATTTT.

V usage is TRBV15 and J usage is TRBJ2-5, with a possible D match to TRBD1 (5 bases). Between the trimmed V and J ends, which lost 0 bases and 5 bases, there was a span of 10 bases. Germline assignment: CDR1 LNHNV and CDR2 YYDKDF (reference sequence). This CDR3 has 14 amino acids. CDR3 nucleotides: TGTGCCACCAGCAGAGATTTAACAGGCGAGACCCAGTACTTC. Protein sequence: CATSRDLTGETQYF.

The genes are TRBV20-1 and TRBJ2-5, with D tentatively TRBD1 or TRBD2 (7 bases each). Trimming removed 0 bases at V and 3 bases at J, with 11 bases between. The germline CDR1 and CDR2 sequences are DFQATT and SNEGSKA (reference sequence). The CDR3 has 14 amino acids. CDR3 coding DNA: TGCAGTGCTAGAGAACAGGGGAGGGAAGAGACCCAGTACTTC. Protein product: CSAREQGREETQYF.

This chain uses TRBV6-5 with TRBJ1-6; D is uncertain. Trimming removed 3 bases from V and 5 bases from J, with 8 bases in between. Germline V gene data show CDR1 as MNHEY and CDR2 as SVGAGI. The CDR3 covers 14 residues. This CDR3 reads CASSYRGDNSPLHF. CDR3 nucleotide sequence: TGTGCCAGCAGTTATCGGGGAGATAATTCACCCCTCCACTTT.

The rearrangement links TRBV2 to TRBJ2-3, with 10 bases fitting TRBD1. The CDR3 runs to 16 residues. In germline, CDR1 is SNHLY, CDR2 FYNNEI. V dropped 7 bases and J dropped 1; count of bases not matched to a gene: 8. The chain's CDR3 is CASKPTGGAGTDTQYF. The CDR3, as DNA: TGTGCCAGCAAACCGACAGGGGGCGCGGGCACAGATACGCAGTATTTT.

This clonotype was detected only a few times. The gene calls are TRBV5-6 and TRBJ2-3; the match to TRBD2 covers 14 bases. Trimming at V came to 0 bases and at J to 4 bases, leaving 1 base not matched to a gene. CDR1 is SGHDT, CDR2 YYEEEE, per germline. The CDR3 covers 16 residues. The CDR3 sequence: CASSLETSGRADTQYF. The CDR3 nucleotides read TGTGCCAGCAGCTTGGAGACTAGCGGGAGGGCAGATACGCAGTATTTT.

The rearrangement links TRBV27 to TRBJ2-7; TRBD1 agrees at 8 bases. The CDR3 loop spans 14 amino acids. V was clipped by 3 bases and J by 5 bases; unmatched bases: 6. Germline loops: CDR1 MNHEY, CDR2 SMNVEV (reference sequence). The DNA for the CDR3 is TGTGCCAGCAGTTTCCTGGACAGGGTCAACGAGCAGTACTTC. As protein: CASSFLDRVNEQYF.

The table lists this clonotype with a few counts. The chain links TRBV5-1 to TRBJ2-5; 9 bases are a match to TRBD2. Trimming took 3 bases from V and 2 from J; bases not matched to a gene: 11. Germline CDR1 reads SGHRS; CDR2 reads YFSETQ. This CDR3 region has 17 residues. In nucleotides, the CDR3 is TGCGCCAGCAGCTCAAAACGGCTGCTAGCGGGGCAAGAGACCCAGTACTTC. The encoded protein is CASSSKRLLAGQETQYF.

The V gene is TRBV7-9, the J gene TRBJ1-5, with 8 positions matching TRBD1. The CDR3 spans 15 residues. Losses at the gene ends were 5 bases for V and 6 bases for J; bases not matched to a gene: 9. Germline CDR1 is SEHNR and CDR2 is FQNEAQ (reference sequence). The chain's CDR3 is CASSTAGGSVQPQHF. The CDR3 DNA reads TGTGCCAGCAGCACCGCAGGGGGCTCGGTTCAGCCCCAGCATTTT.

This clonotype was detected only a few times. This rearrangement joins TRBV3-1 to TRBJ1-1; D unclear. The ends were cut back, 0 bases at V and 11 bases at J, with 7 bases in the middle. The CDR3 is made up of 11 amino acids. Germline V gene sequence: CDR1 LGHDT, CDR2 YNNKEL (reference sequence). CDR3 bases: TGTGCCAGCAGCCAAGATAGGGCTGCTTTCTTT. Its translation is CASSQDRAAFF.

With regard to this clonotype: This may be a read error, as it is one base from a much larger clone. V is TRBV20-1 and J is TRBJ2-1; D is ambiguous. CDR1 and CDR2 (germline): DFQATT, SNEGSKA (reference sequence). The CDR3 is 14 amino acids. The V end lost 6 bases, the J end lost 0 bases, and 12 bases lay between the germline ends. The CDR3 DNA follows: TGCAGTGCCTTTAAGGTTAACTCCTACAATGAGCAGTTCTTC. Amino acids: CSAFKVNSYNEQFF.

This rearrangement joins TRBV5-1 to TRBJ2-1, with TRBD2 identical over 11 bases. The CDR3 is made up of 16 amino acids. The V segment lost 5 bases and the J segment 8 bases; nucleotides outside the gene matches: 12. Germline values: CDR1 SGHRS, CDR2 YFSETQ. In nucleotides, the CDR3 is TGCGCCAGCAGACCACTAACTAGCGGGAGTTCGTATGAGCAGTTCTTC. Protein sequence: CASRPLTSGSSYEQFF.